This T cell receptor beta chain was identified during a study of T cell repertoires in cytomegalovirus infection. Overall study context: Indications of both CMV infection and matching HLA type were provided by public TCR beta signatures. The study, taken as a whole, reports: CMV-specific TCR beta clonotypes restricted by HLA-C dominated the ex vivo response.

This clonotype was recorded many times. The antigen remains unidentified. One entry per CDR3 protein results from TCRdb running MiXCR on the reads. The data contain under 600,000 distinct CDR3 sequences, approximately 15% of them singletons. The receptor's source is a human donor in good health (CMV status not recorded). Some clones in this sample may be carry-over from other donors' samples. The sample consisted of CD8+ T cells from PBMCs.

The CDR3 DNA follows: TGTGCCAGCAGCTTAGCCGGAACAGGGAGCAGCCACGAGCAGTACTTC. Encoded protein: CASSLAGTGSSHEQYF. The chain joins TRBV7-8 to TRBJ2-7; D may be TRBD1 (6 bases). Trimming removed 0 bases from V and 5 bases from J, with 17 bases in between. Germline V lookup: CDR1 SGHVS, CDR2 FQNEAQ. The CDR3 spans 16 residues.